This TCR beta chain was documented in a study of PD-L1 blockade in urothelial cancer. Study-wide context: Blood drawn 3 weeks (second dose) and 6 weeks after treatment start was analyzed. Blood samples had a median of approximately 150,000 T cells.

V dropped 2 bases and J dropped 1; count of bases not matched to a gene: 7. Germline loops: CDR1 MNHEY, CDR2 SVGAGI. The CDR3 has 16 residues. Documented time point: peripheral blood 6 weeks after treatment start. Between 1 and 8 samples, pretreatment and on-treatment, were given by each patient. Generated by immunoSEQ multiplex PCR, the TCRdb table keeps only in-frame clones and is missing some. The repertoire holds some 110,000 clones, with approximately 89% as singletons. The gene calls are TRBV6-5 and TRBJ2-7; 8 bases line up with TRBD2. The receptor was derived from a man aged 55 to 70 with urothelial cancer. Specimen: PBMCs, collected around atezolizumab (anti-PD-L1) treatment. CDR3 protein: CASSYLQTSGSYEQYF. For the CDR3, the DNA is TGTGCCAGCAGTTACCTACAAACTAGCGGTTCCTACGAGCAGTACTTC.